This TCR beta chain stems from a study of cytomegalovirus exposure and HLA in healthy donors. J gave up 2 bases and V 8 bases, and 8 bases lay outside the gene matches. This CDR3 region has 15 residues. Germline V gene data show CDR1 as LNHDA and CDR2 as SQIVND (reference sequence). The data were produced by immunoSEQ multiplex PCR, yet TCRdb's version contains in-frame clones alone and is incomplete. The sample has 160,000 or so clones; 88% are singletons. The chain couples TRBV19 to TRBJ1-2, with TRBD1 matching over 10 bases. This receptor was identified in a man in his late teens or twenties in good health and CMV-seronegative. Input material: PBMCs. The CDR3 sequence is CASQIAGQGNYGYTF. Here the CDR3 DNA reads TGTGCCAGTCAGATCGCGGGACAGGGGAACTATGGCTACACCTTC.